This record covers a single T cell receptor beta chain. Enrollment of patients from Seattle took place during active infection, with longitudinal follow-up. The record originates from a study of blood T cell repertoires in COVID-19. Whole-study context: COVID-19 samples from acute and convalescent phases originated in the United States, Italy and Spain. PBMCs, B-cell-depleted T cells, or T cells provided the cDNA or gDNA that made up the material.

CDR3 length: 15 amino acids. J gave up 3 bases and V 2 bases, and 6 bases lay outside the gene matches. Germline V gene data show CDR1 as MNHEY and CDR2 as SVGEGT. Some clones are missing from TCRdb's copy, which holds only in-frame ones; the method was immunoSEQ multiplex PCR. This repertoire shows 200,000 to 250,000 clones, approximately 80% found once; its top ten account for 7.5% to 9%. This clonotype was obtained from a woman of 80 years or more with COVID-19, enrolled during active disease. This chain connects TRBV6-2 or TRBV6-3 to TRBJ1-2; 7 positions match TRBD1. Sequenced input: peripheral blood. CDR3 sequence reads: CASSYVDRVHYGYTF. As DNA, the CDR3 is TGTGCCAGCAGTTACGTTGACAGGGTCCACTATGGCTACACCTTC.